This T cell receptor beta chain was obtained from a study of lymphopenia after photon versus proton radiotherapy. The protocol was immunoSEQ multiplex PCR, while the TCRdb copy is restricted to in-frame clones and leaves out a portion. The sample holds roughly 4,500 clones, about 67% seen once. The study, taken as a whole, reports: Photon-treated patients lost naive T cells and TCR diversity; proton-treated stayed stable.

On this clone itself: The antigen is not known.

CDR1 and CDR2 (germline): LNHDA, SQIVND (reference sequence). The CDR3 covers 15 residues. V was clipped by 3 bases and J by 2 bases; unmatched bases: 7. The gene calls are TRBV19 and TRBJ2-7; 7 bases align to TRBD2. The specimen comprised peripheral blood, sampled from a patient treated with proton-based radiotherapy. This receptor was identified in a man aged 80 or over with esophageal cancer. The CDR3 protein is CASSMAEAGAYEQYF. DNA of the CDR3: TGTGCCAGTAGTATGGCTGAGGCGGGGGCCTACGAGCAGTACTTC.